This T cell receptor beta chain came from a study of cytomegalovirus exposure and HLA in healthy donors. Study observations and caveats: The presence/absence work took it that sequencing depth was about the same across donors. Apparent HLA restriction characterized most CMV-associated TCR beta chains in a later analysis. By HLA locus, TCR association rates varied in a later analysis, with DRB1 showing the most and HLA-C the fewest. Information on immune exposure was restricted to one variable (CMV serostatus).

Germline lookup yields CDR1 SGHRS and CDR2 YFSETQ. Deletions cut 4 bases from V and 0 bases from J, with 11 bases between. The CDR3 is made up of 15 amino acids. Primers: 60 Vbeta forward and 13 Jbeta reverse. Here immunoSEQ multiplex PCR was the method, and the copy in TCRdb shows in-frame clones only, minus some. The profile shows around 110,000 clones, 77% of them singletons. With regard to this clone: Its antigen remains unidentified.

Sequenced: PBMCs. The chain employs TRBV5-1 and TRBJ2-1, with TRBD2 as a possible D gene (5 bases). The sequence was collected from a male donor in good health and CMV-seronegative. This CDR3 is CASSTGGASYNEQFF. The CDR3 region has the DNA TGCGCCAGCAGCACCGGAGGAGCCTCCTACAATGAGCAGTTCTTC.